Shown below are 24 T cell receptor beta chains from a single sample sequenced in a study of blood T cell repertoires in COVID-19. Assay: immunoSEQ multiplex PCR; the TCRdb copy retains only in-frame clones and omits some. Found here are 200,000 to 250,000 clones, about nine tenths of them singletons; the top ten hold over 3%. The sample comprised PBMCs or T cells enriched from blood (not recorded which). All receptors derive from a woman in her thirties or forties with acute COVID-19.

The chain carries TRBV7-3 and TRBJ2-1, with TRBD1 as a possible D gene (6 bases). The CDR3 covers 13 residues. The germline gives CDR1 SGHTA, CDR2 FQGTGA. Trimming removed 5 bases from V and 7 bases from J, with 12 bases in between. For the CDR3, the DNA is TGTGCCAGCAGCCTACTACAGGGAAATGAGCAGTTCTTC. Encoded protein: CASSLLQGNEQFF.

The J gene is TRBJ2-7, the V gene TRBV18; D ambiguous. Germline V lookup: CDR1 KGHSH, CDR2 LQKENI. The CDR3 extends over 14 amino acids. The V end was cut by 0 bases, the J end by 0 bases, with 6 bases between. The CDR3 region is CASSPPADSYEQYF. The CDR3 DNA is TGTGCCAGCTCACCACCCGCAGACTCCTACGAGCAGTACTTC.

The chain is built from TRBV4-1 and TRBJ1-1; no reliable D call. Between the trimmed V and J ends, which lost 2 bases and 5 bases, there was a span of 12 bases. The germline V gene encodes CDR1 MGHRA and CDR2 YSYEKL. The CDR3 runs to 14 residues. This CDR3 reads CASSQPNRGTEAFF. DNA of the CDR3: TGCGCCAGCAGCCAACCTAATAGAGGGACTGAAGCTTTCTTT.

The chain links TRBV7-2 to TRBJ2-7, with 9 bases matching TRBD1. The length of the CDR3 is 13 residues. J was trimmed by 5 bases and V by 4 bases; bases with no gene match: 3. The germline V gene encodes CDR1 SGHTA and CDR2 FQGNSA. Written as DNA, the CDR3 is TGTGCCAGCAGCTCCTGGGACAGGGACGAGCAGTACTTC. Translating gives CASSSWDRDEQYF.

The V call is TRBV3-1 (or the pseudogene TRBV3-2), the J call TRBJ1-2, with a possible D match to TRBD1 (6 bases). Trimming removed 2 bases from V and 5 bases from J, with 9 bases in between. The CDR3 runs to 13 residues. Per the germline V gene, CDR1 is LGHDT and CDR2 is YNNKEL (reference sequence). In nucleotides, the CDR3 is TGTGCCAGCAGCCAATCCCAGGGGTATGGCTACACCTTC. Its translation: CASSQSQGYGYTF.

V usage is TRBV30 and J usage is TRBJ1-5; weak D call: TRBD1 (5 bases). The CDR3 spans 14 residues. Germline CDR1 and CDR2: GTSNPN and SVGIG (reference sequence). V was pared by 2 bases and J by 3 bases, with 11 bases between. CDR3 DNA sequence: TGTGCCTGGAGTCGGCAGGGAATCAATCAGCCCCAGCATTTT. Amino acid sequence: CAWSRQGINQPQHF.

This sequence joins TRBV27 and TRBJ1-2; 8 nucleotides match TRBD1. The CDR3 is 14 amino acids. Germline assignment: CDR1 MNHEY and CDR2 SMNVEV (reference sequence). After removal of 4 bases from V and 4 bases from J, the junction contained 5 bases not matched to a gene. The CDR3 is CASSSRTGFYGYTF. CDR3 nucleotides: TGTGCCAGCAGTTCCCGGACAGGGTTCTATGGCTACACCTTC.

This chain connects TRBV6-1 to TRBJ1-3, with TRBD1 matching 7 bases. V shed 6 bases and J 0 bases; nucleotides not matched to a gene: 5. This CDR3 has 15 amino acids. CDR1 is MNHNS, CDR2 SASEGT, per germline. The DNA for the CDR3 is TGTGCCAGCAGCTGGGGACAGTCCTCTGGAAACACCATATATTTT. It encodes CASSWGQSSGNTIYF.

This clone was recorded only once. The rearrangement links TRBV4-3 to TRBJ2-3; 15 nucleotides agree with TRBD2. There are 21 residues in the CDR3. The V and J ends lost 0 bases and 4 bases, in that order; junction bases with no gene match: 14. From germline, CDR1 is LGHNA and CDR2 YSLEER. The CDR3 nucleotides are TGCGCCAGCAGCCAAGATCACGGGACTAGCGGGGGGCCAGATTATTCAGATACGCAGTATTTT. Its translation: CASSQDHGTSGGPDYSDTQYF.

The chain is built from TRBV15 and TRBJ1-1, with a weak D call TRBD1 (5 bases). This CDR3 is built from 14 residues. Trimming shortened V by 6 bases and J by 0 bases, and 11 bases separated the two germline ends. CDR1 is LNHNV and CDR2 is YYDKDF in the germline V gene (reference sequence). CDR3 sequence reads: CATSRKTVNTEAFF. The CDR3 bases are TGTGCCACCAGTCGGAAGACAGTGAACACTGAAGCTTTCTTT. Full variable domain (missing parts from reference TRBV15 and TRBJ1-1): DAMVIQNPRYQVTQFGKPVTLSCSQTLNHNVMYWYQQKSSQAPKLLFHYYDKDFNNEADTPDNFQSRRPNTSFCFLDIRSPGLGDTAMYLCATSRKTVNTEAFFGQGTRLTVV.

This clone was counted only a few times. The V call is TRBV9, the J call TRBJ2-7; weak D call: TRBD1 (6 bases). Trimming took 0 bases from V and 2 from J, leaving 9 bases between them. CDR1 is SGDLS and CDR2 is YYNGEE in the germline V gene. The CDR3 runs 14 residues. The CDR3 DNA is TGTGCCAGCAGCGTAGGGACAGAACCCTACGAGCAGTACTTC. The encoded protein is CASSVGTEPYEQYF.

In DNA, the CDR3 is TGTGCCACCAGCAGAGAGCCTCAGGGGGCCTATAATTCACCCCTCCACTTT. It encodes CATSREPQGAYNSPLHF. V usage is TRBV15 and J usage is TRBJ1-6; 7 nucleotides match TRBD1. The CDR3 spans 17 residues. Germline CDR1 is LNHNV and CDR2 is YYDKDF (reference sequence). Trimming cost V 0 bases and J 2 bases; bases outside gene matches: 4. The entire variable domain, with the rest obtained from reference TRBV15 and TRBJ1-6, is as follows: DAMVIQNPRYQVTQFGKPVTLSCSQTLNHNVMYWYQQKSSQAPKLLFHYYDKDFNNEADTPDNFQSRRPNTSFCFLDIRSPGLGDTAMYLCATSREPQGAYNSPLHFGNGTRLTVT.

The chain joins TRBV16 to TRBJ1-1; TRBD1 aligns across 7 bases. The CDR3 runs 15 residues. V dropped 1 base and J dropped 6; count of bases not matched to a gene: 8. Per the germline V gene, CDR1 is KGHSY and CDR2 is FQNENV. The CDR3 loop is CASSQYEGAEAEAFF. The CDR3 DNA is TGTGCCAGCAGCCAATATGAGGGGGCGGAGGCTGAAGCTTTCTTT.

The J gene is TRBJ2-3, the V gene TRBV5-4, with TRBD1 matching 10 bases. There are 17 residues in the CDR3. The germline V gene encodes CDR1 SGHNT and CDR2 YYREEE (reference sequence). The V segment lost 0 bases and the J segment 2 bases; nucleotides outside the gene matches: 6. CDR3 amino acids: CASSLASGTGATDTQYF. DNA for the CDR3: TGTGCCAGCAGCTTGGCTTCCGGGACAGGGGCCACAGATACGCAGTATTTT.

The J gene is TRBJ2-2, the V gene TRBV15; D may be TRBD1 (5 bases). The CDR3 has 14 residues. Germline V gene sequence: CDR1 LNHNV, CDR2 YYDKDF (reference sequence). The ends were cut back, 3 bases at V and 4 bases at J, with 9 bases in the middle. DNA of the CDR3: TGTGCCACCAGCAGCACAGGTATCACCGGGGAGCTGTTTTTT. Its translation is CATSSTGITGELFF.

This clone has a single count. The rearrangement uses TRBV5-1 and TRBJ1-1, with 8 bases aligning to TRBD1. This CDR3 is built from 15 residues. Germline loops: CDR1 SGHRS, CDR2 YFSETQ. The J segment lost 6 bases and the V segment lost 3 bases, leaving 10 bases of the junction unmatched. In DNA form, the CDR3 reads TGCGCCAGCAGCTCTCGACAGGGGCTTAACGCTGAAGCTTTCTTT. As protein: CASSSRQGLNAEAFF.

The chain employs TRBV6-5 and TRBJ1-2; D remains unclear. Trimming pared 4 bases from V and 4 bases from J, leaving 7 bases between. The CDR3 loop spans 12 amino acids. Germline V gene sequence: CDR1 MNHEY, CDR2 SVGAGI. The CDR3 sequence: CASSSDTYGYTF. The CDR3 nucleotides are TGTGCCAGCAGTTCCGACACCTATGGCTACACCTTC.

V usage is TRBV29-1 and J usage is TRBJ2-3; 10 positions match TRBD2. CDR1 SQVTM and CDR2 ANQGSEA come from the germline V gene. The CDR3 contains 15 residues. The V gene end was trimmed by 4 bases and the J gene end by 2 bases; junction bases not matched to a gene: 6. The CDR3 DNA reads as TGCAGCGTTGCCGGGCTAGCGGGGGACACAGATACGCAGTATTTT. It is translated as CSVAGLAGDTDTQYF.

The chain uses TRBV29-1 and TRBJ1-2; no firm D call. Between the trimmed V and J ends, which lost 4 bases and 3 bases, there was a span of 9 bases. Germline-derived CDR1 and CDR2 are SQVTM and ANQGSEA. This CDR3 region has 12 residues. In nucleotides, the CDR3 is TGCAGCGTTGTCGGGAACTACTATGGCTACACCTTC. Translating gives CSVVGNYYGYTF. Full variable domain (rest looked up from reference TRBV29-1 and TRBJ1-2): SAVISQKPSRDICQRGTSLTIQCQVDSQVTMMFWYRQQPGQSLTLIATANQGSEATYESGFVIDKFPISRPNLTFSTLTVSNMSPEDSSIYLCSVVGNYYGYTFGSGTRLTVV.

In its sample, this clone was seen a few times. V and J are TRBV3-1 (or the pseudogene TRBV3-2) and TRBJ2-2, with D uncertain. Germline CDR1 is LGHDT and CDR2 is YNNKEL (reference sequence). Trimming left V 1 base short and J 15 bases short, with 12 bases between. CDR3 length equals 12 residues. CDR3 DNA sequence: TGTGCCAGCAGCCAAGGAGCTAGTGGGTTGTTTTTT. Protein product: CASSQGASGLFF.

This clone was seen once. J is TRBJ2-3 and V is TRBV5-1, with unresolved D. This CDR3 has 15 residues. Trimming cost V 0 bases and J 0 bases, with 8 bases left between them. Germline V gene sequence: CDR1 SGHRS, CDR2 YFSETQ. The CDR3 nucleotides are TGCGCCAGCAGCTTGGAGACTTCTAGCACAGATACGCAGTATTTT. This encodes CASSLETSSTDTQYF.

The genes are TRBV28 and TRBJ1-1; D remains ambiguous. CDR3 length: 14 residues. Deletions cut 7 bases from V and 4 bases from J, with 16 bases between. The germline CDR1 and CDR2 sequences are MDHEN and SYDVKM. CDR3 protein: CASTLSRGITEAFF. The CDR3 coding sequence is TGTGCCAGCACCCTCTCTAGAGGGATCACTGAAGCTTTCTTT.

The V call is TRBV27, the J call TRBJ2-7; TRBD1 agrees at 7 bases. The CDR3 extends over 15 amino acids. The V gene's germline CDR1 is MNHEY and CDR2 SMNVEV (reference sequence). V trimming: 6 bases; J trimming: 3 bases; junction bases outside the gene matches: 11. The CDR3 DNA follows: TGTGCCAGCAGGGAACGACAGGGTTCAATCTACGAGCAGTACTTC. Amino acid sequence: CASRERQGSIYEQYF.

The chain uses TRBV7-9 and TRBJ2-7, with a weak D call TRBD1 (6 bases). Trimming cost V 4 bases and J 2 bases, with 15 bases left between them. The germline V gene encodes CDR1 SEHNR and CDR2 FQNEAQ (reference sequence). The CDR3 contains 15 residues. CDR3 coding DNA: TGTGCCAGCAGCTCCGAGCAGGGACAAACCTACGAGCAGTACTTC. Its protein product is CASSSEQGQTYEQYF. The full variable domain, rest sourced from reference TRBV7-9 and TRBJ2-7, is DTGVSQNPRHKITKRGQNVTFRCDPISEHNRLYWYRQTLGQGPEFLTYFQNEAQLEKSRLLSDRFSAERPKGSFSTLEIQRTEQGDSAMYLCASSSEQGQTYEQYFGPGTRLTVT.